Sequencing of this TCR beta chain was carried out in a study of blood T cell repertoires in COVID-19. Study-level background: Sites across the United States, Italy and Spain contributed samples from acute and convalescent COVID-19. T cells, B-cell-depleted T cells, or PBMCs provided the cDNA or gDNA that served as material.

The CDR3 is 15 residues long. Looked up from germline, CDR1 is MNHEY and CDR2 is SVGAGI. V dropped 5 bases and J dropped 5; count of bases not matched to a gene: 5. Authors' analysis steps: Researchers report that nucleated cell counts were estimated from reference gene primer amplification. The data were produced by immunoSEQ multiplex PCR, yet TCRdb's version contains in-frame clones alone and is incomplete. The V and J calls and clone size were taken over from that table, and D and trimming were inferred from the DNA. Of roughly 75,000 clones in the sample, 80% to 90% were seen once. Sequencing was performed on peripheral blood. The chain combines TRBV6-5 with TRBJ1-4; TRBD1 aligns across 10 bases. This clonotype was obtained from a man between 60 and 75 years old with acute or convalescent COVID-19. The CDR3 spells CASSTDRGANEKLFF. The CDR3 region has the DNA TGTGCCAGCAGTACGGACAGGGGGGCAAATGAAAAACTGTTTTTT.